Listed here is a single TCR beta chain. This entry comes from a study of memory CD4+ T cells and cytomegalovirus serostatus. Per the authors' pipeline: Out-of-frame sequences were removed, leaving some 2 million distinct TCRbeta sequences. The protocol was immunoSEQ multiplex PCR, while the TCRdb copy is restricted to in-frame clones and leaves out a portion. V and J calls and clone size are given by that table; D and trimming were obtained from the DNA. This table holds 60,000 to 70,000 clones, roughly three quarters found once. Germline loops: CDR1 MGHRA, CDR2 YSYEKL. With V trimmed by 2 bases and J by 9 bases, 16 bases remained unmatched. The CDR3 contains 17 residues. Single viable CD3+CD4+CD8-CD45RO+ cells were sorted as the memory CD4+ T cells.

The sequence was obtained from an adult in good health and CMV-seropositive. This chain connects TRBV4-1 to TRBJ2-3; TRBD2 aligns across 8 bases. The source material was memory CD4+ T cells from blood. This chain's CDR3 is CASSQPKSGGPEGTQYF. As DNA, the CDR3 is TGCGCCAGCAGCCAACCCAAAAGCGGGGGACCAGAAGGGACGCAGTATTTT.